This TCR beta chain is from a study of blood T cell repertoires in COVID-19. On the study more broadly: Sites in the United States, Italy and Spain provided acute and convalescent COVID-19 samples. From T cells, B-cell-depleted T cells, or PBMCs came the material, which was cDNA or gDNA.

Looked up from germline, CDR1 is GTSNPN and CDR2 is SVGIG (reference sequence). This CDR3 is built from 17 residues. V gave up 2 bases and J gave up 6 bases; unmatched junction bases: 15. Authors' processing steps: Estimation of nucleated cell counts was performed using reference gene primer amplification. Assay used: immunoSEQ multiplex PCR; TCRdb lists only in-frame clones, some missing. V and J calls and clone size are copied from that table; D and trimming were computed from the DNA. The sample has 60,000 to 70,000 clones, 65% to 90% seen once. The sequencing input was peripheral blood. The V and J genes are TRBV30 and TRBJ1-2; the match to TRBD1 covers 10 bases. This clonotype was sampled from a woman aged 55-70 years with acute or convalescent COVID-19. In DNA form, the CDR3 reads TGTGCCTGGAGTAGCCGCAGGATTACGGGGACAGGGGATGGCTACACCTTC. Translated, it gives CAWSSRRITGTGDGYTF.